A selection of T cell receptor beta chains follows, all from one sample in a study of T cell changes during pregnancy in multiple sclerosis. The assay was immunoSEQ multiplex PCR, and TCRdb's table has in-frame clones only and misses some. This table holds 70,000 to 95,000 clones, approximately 92% found once. The material was peripheral blood, obtained in the first trimester of pregnancy. These receptors were obtained from a female donor with multiple sclerosis, enrolled in a pregnancy study. CDR3s include the opening cysteine and the closing phenylalanine or tryptophan. Fields, in order: J gene, clone size, V gene, D gene, CDR3 protein, CDR3 DNA. D genes are given only for firm matches. Rows may omit the clone size; those that give it use once, few, many or a size class.

>TRBJ1-2|-|TRBV15|-
CATTPRREVYGYTF
TGTGCCACCACCCCGAGACGGGAGGTTTATGGCTACACCTTC
>TRBJ2-2|-|TRBV7-7|TRBD1
CASSLTGVNTGELFF
TGTGCTAGCAGTCTGACAGGGGTGAACACCGGGGAGCTGTTTTTT
>TRBJ2-3|-|TRBV9|-
CASSAANRADTQYF
TGTGCCAGCAGCGCGGCCAACAGGGCAGATACGCAGTATTTT
>TRBJ2-2|-|TRBV7-3|TRBD2
CASSDHGLAGSTGELFF
TGTGCCAGCAGCGACCATGGACTAGCGGGGAGCACCGGGGAGCTGTTTTTT
>TRBJ2-5|-|TRBV7-8|TRBD2
CASSLRLAGAAKEETQYF
TGTGCCAGCAGCTTAAGGCTAGCGGGGGCCGCCAAGGAAGAGACCCAGTACTTC
>TRBJ2-7|-|TRBV6-5|TRBD2
CASSDKLADEQYF
TGTGCCAGCAGCGATAAACTAGCGGACGAGCAGTACTTC
>TRBJ2-2|medium-sized|TRBV6-4|-
CASSGTNTGELFF
TGTGCCAGCAGTGGGACAAACACCGGGGAGCTGTTTTTT
>TRBJ2-7|-|TRBV27|TRBD2
CASSLGTSGSYEQYF
TGTGCCAGCAGTCTCGGGACTAGCGGCTCCTACGAGCAGTACTTC
>TRBJ1-5|-|TRBV6-5|-
CASSYGQGAQPQHF
TGTGCCAGCAGTTACGGGCAGGGCGCTCAGCCCCAGCATTTT
>TRBJ2-5|-|TRBV6-1|TRBD2
CASSEVTSGGKTQYF
TGTGCCAGCAGTGAAGTGACTAGCGGGGGTAAGACCCAGTACTTC
>TRBJ1-2|-|TRBV21-1|-
CASSKRTGPDGYTF
TGTGCCAGCAGCAAAAGAACAGGGCCCGATGGCTACACCTTC
>TRBJ1-2|-|TRBV6-1|TRBD1
CASSLRQGDGYTF
TGTGCCAGCAGTTTAAGACAGGGGGATGGCTACACCTTC
>TRBJ1-2|once|TRBV5-1|TRBD1
CASSFQGARGYTF
TGCGCCAGCAGTTTCCAGGGGGCTCGGGGCTACACCTTC
>TRBJ1-1|-|TRBV6-5|TRBD1
CASSYPGQGMNTEAFF
TGTGCCAGCAGTTACCCGGGACAGGGTATGAACACTGAAGCTTTCTTT
>TRBJ2-7|-|TRBV6-5|TRBD1
CASSSGTGGDEQYF
TGTGCCAGCAGTTCCGGGACAGGGGGTGACGAGCAGTACTTC
>TRBJ1-1|-|TRBV5-6|TRBD1
CASSYGTGGVEAFF
TGTGCCAGCAGCTATGGGACAGGAGGGGTTGAAGCTTTCTTT
>TRBJ2-7|-|TRBV10-3|-
CAISARLDYEQYF
TGTGCCATCAGCGCCAGGCTCGACTACGAGCAGTACTTC
>TRBJ2-1|few|TRBV7-9|TRBD1
CASSLADRVGQFF
TGTGCCAGCAGCTTAGCCGACAGGGTAGGGCAGTTCTTC
>TRBJ2-2|once|TRBV15|TRBD1
CATSRGQGGELFF
TGTGCCACCAGCAGAGGACAGGGAGGGGAGCTGTTTTTT
>TRBJ2-7|medium-sized|TRBV19|TRBD2
CASSPGTSGPYEQYF
TGTGCCAGTAGCCCCGGGACTAGCGGCCCCTACGAGCAGTACTTC
>TRBJ1-2|-|TRBV29-1|-
CSVAGQVSTWYGYTF
TGCAGCGTTGCAGGGCAGGTGTCAACTTGGTATGGCTACACCTTC
>TRBJ1-5|-|TRBV6-1|-
CASSEQGDSNQPQHF
TGTGCCAGCAGTGAACAGGGCGATAGCAATCAGCCCCAGCATTTT
>TRBJ1-2|-|TRBV11-1|-
CASSKDSYGYTF
TGTGCCAGCAGCAAAGACAGCTATGGCTACACCTTC
>TRBJ2-7|-|TRBV10-3|-
CAIGSGTTGYEQYF
TGTGCCATCGGATCGGGCACTACGGGATACGAGCAGTACTTC
>TRBJ2-3|-|TRBV7-9|TRBD2
CASRSSGGRGNTQYF
TGTGCCAGCAGATCCAGCGGGGGCCGGGGGAATACGCAGTATTTT
>TRBJ1-1|once|TRBV19|TRBD1
CASSTGTGRTEAFF
TGTGCCAGTAGTACCGGGACAGGGAGGACTGAAGCTTTCTTT
>TRBJ1-3|-|TRBV5-4|-
CASSLDRVGNTIYF
TGTGCCAGCAGCTTGGACAGGGTTGGAAACACCATATATTTT
>TRBJ2-7|-|TRBV11-2|-
CASSLGTDYEQYF
TGTGCCAGCAGCTTAGGGACAGACTACGAGCAGTACTTC
>TRBJ1-4|-|TRBV9|TRBD1
CASSRGQGLYEKLFF
TGTGCCAGCAGCCGAGGACAGGGTCTGTATGAAAAACTGTTTTTT
>TRBJ1-1|-|TRBV13|TRBD1
CASSPEGQGTTEAFF
TGTGCCAGCAGCCCCGAGGGACAGGGGACCACTGAAGCTTTCTTT
>TRBJ2-1|-|TRBV7-9|TRBD2
CASSRTSGGQQFF
TGTGCCAGCAGCAGGACTAGCGGGGGCCAGCAGTTCTTC
>TRBJ1-2|-|TRBV23-1|-
CASSQSSVLYGYTF
TGCGCCAGCAGTCAATCGAGCGTTCTCTATGGCTACACCTTC
>TRBJ1-2|few|TRBV14|-
CASRTAGYGYTF
TGTGCCAGCAGGACCGCGGGCTATGGCTACACCTTC
>TRBJ1-4|few|TRBV7-9|TRBD1
CASRLDRANEKLFF
TGTGCCAGCAGACTTGACAGGGCCAATGAAAAACTGTTTTTT
>TRBJ1-5|-|TRBV10-3|-
CAISEFLGGGQPQHF
TGTGCCATCAGTGAGTTTTTGGGGGGTGGCCAGCCCCAGCATTTT
>TRBJ2-7|-|TRBV18|TRBD1
CASSPTTYAGGMYEQYF
TGTGCCAGCTCACCTACCACTTACGCAGGGGGTATGTACGAGCAGTACTTC
>TRBJ1-1|few|TRBV4-2|TRBD1
CASSQRTGGVKMNTEAFF
TGTGCCAGCAGCCAACGGACAGGGGGTGTAAAGATGAACACTGAAGCTTTCTTT
>TRBJ1-2|-|TRBV7-2|-
CASSDFGPHYGYTF
TGTGCCAGCAGCGATTTTGGGCCACACTATGGCTACACCTTC
>TRBJ2-7|-|TRBV7-9|TRBD1
CASSFSDRGEQYF
TGTGCCAGCAGCTTTTCGGACAGGGGCGAGCAGTACTTC
>TRBJ2-7|-|TRBV19|TRBD1
CASSLYGDRSSYEQYF
TGTGCCAGTAGTCTCTATGGGGACAGGAGCTCCTACGAGCAGTACTTC
>TRBJ2-2|-|TRBV6-1|TRBD1
CASSERGDRYDGELFF
TGTGCCAGCAGTGAACGAGGGGACAGATATGATGGGGAGCTGTTTTTT
>TRBJ2-3|-|TRBV9|TRBD2
CASSVTSAGTQYF
TGTGCCAGCAGCGTCACTAGCGCGGGTACGCAGTATTTT
>TRBJ2-1|-|TRBV11-3|TRBD1
CASSPRFSGTGEQFF
TGTGCCAGCAGCCCCCGTTTTAGTGGGACAGGTGAGCAGTTCTTC
>TRBJ2-1|-|TRBV30|-
CAWLRGTPYNEQFF
TGTGCCTGGCTTAGGGGGACACCCTACAATGAGCAGTTCTTC
>TRBJ2-2|-|TRBV25-1|-
CASRLTKTGELFF
TGTGCCAGCAGACTAACCAAGACCGGGGAGCTGTTTTTT